This TCR beta chain was retrieved from a study of beta chain features in type 1 diabetes. As for the study in general: Over all samples combined, some 110 million sorted cells were examined. Overall study results and limits: Shorter templates may be favored by PCR, equally so in patients and controls. Shortening that was moderate but significant affected the TCRB CDR3s of Type 1 diabetes patients in all four CD4+ subsets.

In its sample, this clone was seen a few times. No antigen is known for it. TCRB transcripts that were expressed got sequenced, as all of the isolated RNA had been reverse transcribed. It was found that naive, central memory and regulatory T cell samples averaged roughly 3.5 million reads. Method: immunoSEQ multiplex PCR; TCRdb's copy keeps in-frame clones and lacks some. The sample lists around 710,000 clones; roughly 12% were seen once. CDR3 length: 12 residues. Germline loops: CDR1 SGHNT, CDR2 YYREEE (reference sequence). The germline V and J ends were trimmed by 2 bases and 4 bases, with 5 bases remaining between them.

Sequencing was performed on naive CD4+ T cells from blood. This chain connects TRBV5-4 to TRBJ2-3; unclear D gene. This receptor was taken from a man aged 25-45 years with type 1 diabetes. The CDR3 spells CASSLRPDTQYF. For the CDR3, the DNA is TGTGCCAGCAGCTTACGACCAGATACGCAGTATTTT.